What follows is one T cell receptor (beta chain) and its context. The CDR3 is 15 residues long. V shed 2 bases and J shed 0 bases, with 8 bases lying between them. Germline V gives CDR1 ENHRY, CDR2 SYGVKD. TCRdb analysed the RT-PCR reads with MiXCR anew, one entry per CDR3 protein. The repertoire has fewer than 800,000 distinct CDR3 sequences, 14% of them found once; the top ten carry roughly 3.9%. This TCR was sampled from a female donor in good health, serving as a healthy control. The V call is TRBV10-3, the J call TRBJ1-3; D is perhaps TRBD1 (5 bases). Material for sequencing was memory CD4+ T cells from blood. The CDR3 nucleotides are TGTGCCATCAGTGAGGGGGGAACCTCTGGAAACACCATATATTTT. As protein: CAISEGGTSGNTIYF.